The 14 T cell receptor beta chains listed next were all sequenced from one sample in a study of cytomegalovirus exposure and HLA in healthy donors. 13 Jbeta primers and 60 Vbeta primers were used for the PCR. Measured with immunoSEQ multiplex PCR; TCRdb has only the in-frame clones, and not every one. Of 120,000 to 150,000 clones listed, 50% to 75% are singletons. The sample was PBMCs. The receptors here all came from a woman aged 25 to 45 in good health and CMV-seropositive.

The chain combines TRBV10-2 with TRBJ1-1; 8 bases match TRBD1. Trimming at V came to 8 bases and at J to 11 bases, leaving 13 bases not matched to a gene. CDR1 is WSHSY and CDR2 is SAAADI in the germline V gene. This CDR3 is built from 13 residues. The CDR3 DNA reads TGCGCCAGCGGGACAGGCGTCTGGGATGGGGCTTTCTTT. It codes for CASGTGVWDGAFF.

The chain carries TRBV2 and TRBJ2-7; TRBD1 is a possible D gene (6 bases). The germline V and J ends were trimmed by 6 bases and 5 bases, with 14 bases remaining between them. Germline V gives CDR1 SNHLY, CDR2 FYNNEI. This CDR3 is built from 13 residues. The CDR3 protein is CASSSGAENEQYF. CDR3 DNA sequence: TGTGCCAGCAGCTCAGGGGCTGAAAACGAGCAGTACTTC. The complete variable domain, with remaining parts taken from reference TRBV2 and TRBJ2-7, reads EPEVTQTPSHQVTQMGQEVILRCVPISNHLYFYWYRQILGQKVEFLVSFYNNEISEKSEIFDDQFSVERPDGSNFTLKIRSTKLEDSAMYFCASSSGAENEQYFGPGTRLTVT.

The chain joins TRBV5-1 to TRBJ2-5; a weak D match, TRBD2 (6 bases). V was shortened by 7 bases and J by 1 base, with 20 bases between the two germline ends. This CDR3 is 16 amino acids long. The V gene's germline CDR1 is SGHRS and CDR2 YFSETQ. CDR3 sequence (DNA): TGCGCCAGCCGGGACTCCCTTACTAGGGGCCAAGAGACCCAGTACTTC. Protein: CASRDSLTRGQETQYF.

This clone appeared a few times. The chain joins TRBV9 to TRBJ2-1; the match to TRBD2 covers 9 bases. CDR3 size: 16 residues. Trimming cost V 3 bases and J 4 bases; bases outside gene matches: 8. Looked up from germline, CDR1 is SGDLS and CDR2 is YYNGEE. The CDR3 sequence is CASSAVAGVSYNEQFF. CDR3 bases: TGTGCCAGCAGCGCTGTAGCGGGAGTAAGTTACAATGAGCAGTTCTTC.

This clone was seen more than once but under ten times. The rearrangement joins TRBV2 to TRBJ1-6, with D hard to call. The CDR3 runs 15 residues. Germline CDR1 SNHLY, CDR2 FYNNEI. The V and J ends lost 1 base and 6 bases respectively, with 10 bases between them. CDR3 nucleotides: TGTGCCAGCAGTGAAGGGCGGGTTCGTAATTCACCCCTCCACTTT. Translating it yields CASSEGRVRNSPLHF.

The chain employs TRBV6-6 and TRBJ2-5, with a tentative D call TRBD2 (5 bases). Trimming left V 2 bases short and J 11 bases short, with 15 bases between. Germline V gives CDR1 MNHNY, CDR2 SVGAGI (reference sequence). This CDR3 has 13 residues. The CDR3 sequence is CASSYRDYSEQYF. The CDR3 coding sequence is TGTGCCAGCAGTTACCGAGACTATTCTGAGCAGTACTTC.

Points on this clone: The CDR3 does not end in the conserved phenylalanine or tryptophan, so this is likely a read error. The chain combines TRBV6-5 with TRBJ2-7, with 9 positions matching TRBD1. The V gene end was trimmed by 2 bases and the J gene end by 4 bases; junction bases not matched to a gene: 6. This CDR3 comprises 15 residues. The germline V gene encodes CDR1 MNHEY and CDR2 SVGAGI. The CDR3 DNA reads as TGTGCCAGCAGTTACCCCGGACAGGGGCAGTACGAGCAGTACTCC. It encodes CASSYPGQGQYEQYS.

The genes are TRBV6-5 and TRBJ2-5; TRBD1 agrees at 7 bases. The end of the DNA is better explained by TRBJ2-7, so the J call may be wrong. The CDR3 covers 13 residues. CDR1 is MNHEY and CDR2 is SVGAGI in the germline V gene. In DNA form, the CDR3 reads TGTGCCAGCAGTTACCGGGACAGATACGAGCAGTACTTC. Amino acid sequence: CASSYRDRYEQYF.

The chain combines TRBV29-1 with TRBJ2-3; the D gene is possibly TRBD2 (6 bases). The CDR3 is 12 amino acids. Germline CDR1 reads SQVTM; CDR2 reads ANQGSEA. V dropped 1 base and J dropped 5 bases, with 7 bases sitting between them. The CDR3 DNA reads as TGCAGCGTTGAAGCGACTAGAGATACGCAGTATTTT. Its translation is CSVEATRDTQYF.

This sequence joins TRBV5-5 and TRBJ1-1; 7 nucleotides match TRBD1. Germline values: CDR1 SGHKS, CDR2 YYEKEE (reference sequence). The CDR3 runs 13 residues. V was pared by 4 bases and J by 11 bases, with 11 bases of the junction left unmatched. In DNA form, the CDR3 reads TGTGCCAGCAGCCCTACAGGGGCTATTGGGGCTTTCTTT. It is translated as CASSPTGAIGAFF. Combining the CDR3 with reference TRBV5-5 and TRBJ1-1 gives the whole variable domain DAGVTQSPTHLIKTRGQQVTLRCSPISGHKSVSWYQQVLGQGPQFIFQYYEKEERGRGNFPDRFSARQFPNYSSELNVNALLLGDSALYLCASSPTGAIGAFFGQGTRLTVV.

V is TRBV27 and J is TRBJ2-7, with 9 nucleotides matching TRBD2. The CDR3 contains 14 residues. The V segment lost 2 bases and the J segment 4 bases; nucleotides outside the gene matches: 3. Germline V CDR1 and CDR2: MNHEY, SMNVEV (reference sequence). CDR3 nucleotides: TGTGCCAGCAGTTTAGCGGGGGGGCGGTACGAGCAGTACTTC. The encoded protein is CASSLAGGRYEQYF.

This clone was counted a few times. This chain uses TRBV2 with TRBJ2-3; 15 nucleotides align to TRBD2. From germline, CDR1 is SNHLY and CDR2 FYNNEI. The CDR3 contains 18 residues. Trimming took 6 bases from V and 0 from J; bases not matched to a gene: 7. CDR3 nucleotide sequence: TGTGCCAGCAGCTACACCGGGACTAGCGGGAGGAGCACAGATACGCAGTATTTT. This gives the protein CASSYTGTSGRSTDTQYF.

This chain connects TRBV30 to TRBJ2-3; 8 bases align to TRBD2. With 1 base clipped from V and 0 bases from J, the junction kept 27 bases outside the gene matches. The germline CDR1 and CDR2 sequences are GTSNPN and SVGIG (reference sequence). The CDR3 spans 23 residues. CDR3 amino acids: CAWSAIFPGLREDWGSSTDTQYF. CDR3 nucleotide sequence: TGTGCCTGGAGTGCGATCTTCCCAGGGTTGCGGGAGGACTGGGGTTCTAGCACAGATACGCAGTATTTT.

This clone was seen a single time. The chain employs TRBV5-1 and TRBJ2-3, with a weak D call TRBD1 (6 bases). The CDR3 runs to 17 residues. Trimming stripped 4 bases from V and 4 bases from J, with 22 bases between. Germline V gene sequence: CDR1 SGHRS, CDR2 YFSETQ. Here the CDR3 DNA reads TGCGCCAGCAGCAAGAGAGTGGACAGCAATAGACCAGATACGCAGTATTTT. It is translated as CASSKRVDSNRPDTQYF.